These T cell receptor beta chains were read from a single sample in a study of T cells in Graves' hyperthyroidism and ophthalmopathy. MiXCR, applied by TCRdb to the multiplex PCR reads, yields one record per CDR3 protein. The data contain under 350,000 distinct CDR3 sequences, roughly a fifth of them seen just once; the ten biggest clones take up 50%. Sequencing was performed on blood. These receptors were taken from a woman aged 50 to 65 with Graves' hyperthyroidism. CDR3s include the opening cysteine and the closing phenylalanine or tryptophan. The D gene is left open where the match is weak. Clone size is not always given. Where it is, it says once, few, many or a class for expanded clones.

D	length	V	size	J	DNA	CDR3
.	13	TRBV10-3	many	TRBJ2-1	TGTGCCATCAGTGAGTCTCGGTCCAATGAGCAGTTCTTC	CAISESRSNEQFF
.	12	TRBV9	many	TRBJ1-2	TGTGCCAGCAGCGTAGCTGGGTTTGGCTACACCTTC	CASSVAGFGYTF
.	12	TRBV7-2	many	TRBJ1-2	TGTGCCAGCAGCTTAGTCGTATATGGCTACACCTTC	CASSLVVYGYTF
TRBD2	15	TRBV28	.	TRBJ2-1	TGTGCCAGCAGGCCGGGACTAGCGGAAATCAATGAGCAGTTCTTC	CASRPGLAEINEQFF
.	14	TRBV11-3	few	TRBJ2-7	TGTGCCAGCAGCGGACGGACGGCCCCCTACGAGCAGTACTTC	CASSGRTAPYEQYF
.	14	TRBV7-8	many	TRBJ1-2	TGTGCCAGCAGCTTGGGGGCCTCTGACTATGGCTACACCTTC	CASSLGASDYGYTF
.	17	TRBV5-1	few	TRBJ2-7	TGCGCCAGCAGCTTGGCCGGTAGTGGGACGGTAACCTACGAGCAGTACTTC	CASSLAGSGTVTYEQYF
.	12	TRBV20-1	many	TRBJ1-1	TGCAGTGCTAGTACCGGGAGCACTGAAGCTTTCTTT	CSASTGSTEAFF
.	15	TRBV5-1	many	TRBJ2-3	TGCGCCAGCAGCGCACGGACCCGTGGGGCTGATACGCAGTATTTT	CASSARTRGADTQYF
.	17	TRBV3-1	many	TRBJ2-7	TGTGCCAGCAGCCCCGCCTCACGATGGGGGGCAGGGGACGAGCAGTACTTC	CASSPASRWGAGDEQYF
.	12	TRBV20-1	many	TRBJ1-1	TGCAGTGCTAGCGTGCCGAGCACTGAAGCTTTCTTT	CSASVPSTEAFF
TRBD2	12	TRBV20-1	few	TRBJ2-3	TGCAGTGAAAAGCCCGGGGGGGATACGCAGTATTTT	CSEKPGGDTQYF
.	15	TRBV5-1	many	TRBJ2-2	TGCGCCAGCAGCTTGCTACAGCCGAACACCGGGGAGCTGTTTTTT	CASSLLQPNTGELFF
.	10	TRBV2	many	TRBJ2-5	TGTGCCAGCAGTGTCAAAGCCCAGTACTTC	CASSVKAQYF
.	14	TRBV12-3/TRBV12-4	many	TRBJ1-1	TGTGCCAGCAGGAGGGGGGGCTTGGTCACTGAAGCTTTCTTT	CASRRGGLVTEAFF